This T cell receptor (beta chain) comes out of a study of shared clonotypes between healthy human individuals. Study conclusions and caveats: Sampling included only blood; tissue repertoires likely differ.

Clones were read by immunoSEQ multiplex PCR, and TCRdb kept only the in-frame ones, dropping some. In the table there are around 1,900,000 clones, just under 95% of which are singletons. This clone appeared a single time. What it binds is unknown. As defined, naive CD8 cells were CD45RO-negative and positively selected for CCR7, with terminally differentiated effector memory CD45RA+ cells excluded. Donors were healthy HIV-negative adults without recent acute infections or vaccinations. The CDR3 has 15 amino acids. CDR1 is GTSNPN, CDR2 SVGIG, per germline (reference sequence). The V segment lost 4 bases and the J segment 1 base; nucleotides outside the gene matches: 6.

This sequence was found in a man between 18 and 35 years old in good health. Some clones in this sample may be carry-over from other donors' samples. V and J are TRBV30 and TRBJ2-5; 10 bases are a match to TRBD2. Material: naive CD8+ T cells from PBMCs. CDR3 sequence: CAWMRTSGLQETQYF. CDR3 in DNA: TGTGCCTGGATGAGGACTAGCGGTCTCCAAGAGACCCAGTACTTC.